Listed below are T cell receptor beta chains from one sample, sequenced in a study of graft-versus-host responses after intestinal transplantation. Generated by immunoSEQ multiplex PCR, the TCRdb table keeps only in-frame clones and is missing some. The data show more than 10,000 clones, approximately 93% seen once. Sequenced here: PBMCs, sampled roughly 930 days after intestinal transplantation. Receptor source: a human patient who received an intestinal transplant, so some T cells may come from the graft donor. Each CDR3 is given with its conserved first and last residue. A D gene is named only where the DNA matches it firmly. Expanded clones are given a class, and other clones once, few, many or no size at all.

CDR3nt: TGTGCCAGCAGGGGCCCACTTGGGGGGGGAGGCTACACCTTC; CDR3aa: CASRGPLGGGGYTF; len: 14; abundance: few; v_gene: TRBV25-1; j_gene: TRBJ1-2; d_gene: NA
CDR3nt: TGTGCCAGCAGCTTGCGGGGCCGGAACACCGGGGAGCTGTTTTTT; CDR3aa: CASSLRGRNTGELFF; len: 15; abundance: NA; v_gene: TRBV7-3; j_gene: TRBJ2-2; d_gene: NA
CDR3nt: TGCGCCAGCAGCTGGGGGACAGCATATGAAGCTTTCTTT; CDR3aa: CASSWGTAYEAFF; len: 13; abundance: NA; v_gene: TRBV5-1; j_gene: TRBJ1-1; d_gene: TRBD1
CDR3nt: TGTGCCAGCAGTGAATCCAGGGGGGGCACTGAAGCTTTCTTT; CDR3aa: CASSESRGGTEAFF; len: 14; abundance: NA; v_gene: TRBV25-1; j_gene: TRBJ1-1; d_gene: TRBD1
CDR3nt: TGTGCCAGCACCTACTACAGGGAAGGTGAAGCTTTCTTT; CDR3aa: CASTYYREGEAFF; len: 13; abundance: NA; v_gene: TRBV6-6; j_gene: TRBJ1-1; d_gene: NA
CDR3nt: TGTGCCAGCAGCTGGGACAGGGTTGGAAACACCATATATTTT; CDR3aa: CASSWDRVGNTIYF; len: 14; abundance: NA; v_gene: TRBV5-6; j_gene: TRBJ1-3; d_gene: TRBD1
CDR3nt: TGTGCCAGCAGCTTAGCGCCCCGCACTGAAGCTTTCTTT; CDR3aa: CASSLAPRTEAFF; len: 13; abundance: NA; v_gene: TRBV7-8; j_gene: TRBJ1-1; d_gene: NA
CDR3nt: TGCGCCAGCAGTGAGCCAACAGGGGGGAACTACGAGCAGTACTTC; CDR3aa: CASSEPTGGNYEQYF; len: 15; abundance: NA; v_gene: TRBV10-2; j_gene: TRBJ2-7; d_gene: TRBD1
CDR3nt: TGTGCCAGTAGTATTTCGGGGGGCACGGGTCTTTATAATTCACCCCTCCACTTT; CDR3aa: CASSISGGTGLYNSPLHF; len: 18; abundance: NA; v_gene: TRBV19; j_gene: TRBJ1-6; d_gene: NA
CDR3nt: TGTGCCAGCAGCCCAAACCCGGGACAGGGGGCCTACGAGCAGTACTTC; CDR3aa: CASSPNPGQGAYEQYF; len: 16; abundance: few; v_gene: TRBV5-5; j_gene: TRBJ2-7; d_gene: TRBD1
CDR3nt: TGTGCCAGCGGCCACTCGAACACCGGGGAGCTGTTTTTT; CDR3aa: CASGHSNTGELFF; len: 13; abundance: NA; v_gene: TRBV25-1; j_gene: TRBJ2-2; d_gene: NA
CDR3nt: TGCGCCAGCAGCTGGGACAGGAACTATGGCTACACCTTC; CDR3aa: CASSWDRNYGYTF; len: 13; abundance: NA; v_gene: TRBV5-1; j_gene: TRBJ1-2; d_gene: TRBD1
CDR3nt: TGTGCCAGCAGTTTTTTAGCGGGGGCCCCCTACAATGAGCAGTTCTTC; CDR3aa: CASSFLAGAPYNEQFF; len: 16; abundance: NA; v_gene: TRBV2; j_gene: TRBJ2-1; d_gene: TRBD2
CDR3nt: TGTGCCAGCAGCGCCACCGTCGGGGGCCAGTGGACCCAGTACTTC; CDR3aa: CASSATVGGQWTQYF; len: 15; abundance: NA; v_gene: TRBV9; j_gene: TRBJ2-5; d_gene: NA
CDR3nt: TGTGCCAGCAGCTACGGGACACCCGAAGCTTTCTTT; CDR3aa: CASSYGTPEAFF; len: 12; abundance: NA; v_gene: TRBV6-5; j_gene: TRBJ1-1; d_gene: NA
CDR3nt: TGTGCCAGCAGCCGGACAGTTGGCAATCAGCCCCAGCATTTT; CDR3aa: CASSRTVGNQPQHF; len: 14; abundance: NA; v_gene: TRBV9; j_gene: TRBJ1-5; d_gene: NA
CDR3nt: TGTGCCAGCAGCGACCTCGGCAATGAGCAGTTCTTC; CDR3aa: CASSDLGNEQFF; len: 12; abundance: NA; v_gene: TRBV6-5; j_gene: TRBJ2-1; d_gene: NA
CDR3nt: TGTGCCAGCAGTGAAGGAGGGGCGGAAGCTTTCTTT; CDR3aa: CASSEGGAEAFF; len: 12; abundance: NA; v_gene: TRBV2; j_gene: TRBJ1-1; d_gene: NA
CDR3nt: TGTGCCAGCAGCTTTGGGGGGGGTGATCAGCCCCAGCATTTT; CDR3aa: CASSFGGGDQPQHF; len: 14; abundance: NA; v_gene: TRBV4-2; j_gene: TRBJ1-5; d_gene: NA
CDR3nt: TGTGCCAGCAGCTTAGCGACAGGGGGCTCTACCACTGAAGCTTTCTTT; CDR3aa: CASSLATGGSTTEAFF; len: 16; abundance: NA; v_gene: TRBV11-2; j_gene: TRBJ1-1; d_gene: TRBD1
CDR3nt: TGCAGCGCCGACCCAGGCGAGGGTACTGAAGCTTTCTTT; CDR3aa: CSADPGEGTEAFF; len: 13; abundance: once; v_gene: TRBV29-1; j_gene: TRBJ1-1; d_gene: NA
CDR3nt: TGTGCCAGCAGTTCCCGGGACAGGGCTGGTGGCTACACCTTC; CDR3aa: CASSSRDRAGGYTF; len: 14; abundance: NA; v_gene: TRBV27; j_gene: TRBJ1-2; d_gene: TRBD1
CDR3nt: TGTGCCAGCAGTTATGGGGTTAGCACAGATACGCAGTATTTT; CDR3aa: CASSYGVSTDTQYF; len: 14; abundance: NA; v_gene: TRBV6-6; j_gene: TRBJ2-3; d_gene: NA
CDR3nt: TGTGCCATCAGTGAAGACAGGTGGGAGCAGTTCTTC; CDR3aa: CAISEDRWEQFF; len: 12; abundance: NA; v_gene: TRBV10-3; j_gene: TRBJ2-1; d_gene: NA
CDR3nt: TGTGCCAGTAGGAGCAGGCTAAACACCGGGGAGCTGTTTTTT; CDR3aa: CASRSRLNTGELFF; len: 14; abundance: NA; v_gene: TRBV11-2; j_gene: TRBJ2-2; d_gene: NA
CDR3nt: TGTGCCAGCAGCGTCGGCAGGGTGATGAACACTGAAGCTTTCTTT; CDR3aa: CASSVGRVMNTEAFF; len: 15; abundance: NA; v_gene: TRBV9; j_gene: TRBJ1-1; d_gene: NA
CDR3nt: TGTGCCAGCAGCTTACCTAGAACAGGGGGCTCTGGAAACACCATATATTTT; CDR3aa: CASSLPRTGGSGNTIYF; len: 17; abundance: NA; v_gene: TRBV7-9; j_gene: TRBJ1-3; d_gene: TRBD1
CDR3nt: TGTGCCAGCAGCCCGGGGGGTGCAGGGGGCTCGGAAAAACTGTTTTTT; CDR3aa: CASSPGGAGGSEKLFF; len: 16; abundance: NA; v_gene: TRBV7-6; j_gene: TRBJ1-4; d_gene: TRBD1
CDR3nt: TGTGCCAGCAGCGACAGGGGTGGTGTGAACACTGAAGCTTTCTTT; CDR3aa: CASSDRGGVNTEAFF; len: 15; abundance: NA; v_gene: TRBV2; j_gene: TRBJ1-1; d_gene: TRBD1
CDR3nt: TGTGCCAGCAGCTTAGGGTCCATCCACTTC; CDR3aa: CASSLGSIHF; len: 10; abundance: NA; v_gene: TRBV7-9; j_gene: TRBJ2-7; d_gene: NA
CDR3nt: TGTGCCAGCAGCTTATCCGGGGGCTGGAACACTGAAGCTTTCTTT; CDR3aa: CASSLSGGWNTEAFF; len: 15; abundance: NA; v_gene: TRBV5-4; j_gene: TRBJ1-1; d_gene: NA
CDR3nt: TGTGCCAGCCAACTAGACAGGTACTCCTACGAGCAGTACTTC; CDR3aa: CASQLDRYSYEQYF; len: 14; abundance: NA; v_gene: TRBV6-5; j_gene: TRBJ2-7; d_gene: NA
CDR3nt: TGTGCCAGCAGTGAACGGGGACATATCTATGGCTACACCTTC; CDR3aa: CASSERGHIYGYTF; len: 14; abundance: NA; v_gene: TRBV6-5; j_gene: TRBJ1-2; d_gene: NA
CDR3nt: TGTGCCAGCAGCTTAGGGGGGGCCACCGGGGAGCTGTTTTTT; CDR3aa: CASSLGGATGELFF; len: 14; abundance: once; v_gene: TRBV11-3; j_gene: TRBJ2-2; d_gene: NA
CDR3nt: TGTGCCAGCAGTTACTCGACAGGGCGAGGTACTGAAGCTTTCTTT; CDR3aa: CASSYSTGRGTEAFF; len: 15; abundance: NA; v_gene: TRBV6-6; j_gene: TRBJ1-1; d_gene: TRBD1
CDR3nt: TGTGCCAGCAGCTTGACAGGGGAGTACGAGCAGTACTTC; CDR3aa: CASSLTGEYEQYF; len: 13; abundance: NA; v_gene: TRBV7-2; j_gene: TRBJ2-7; d_gene: TRBD1
CDR3nt: TGTGCCAGCAGCTTAGGGGGGTCGTCCTCAGAGACCCAGTACTTC; CDR3aa: CASSLGGSSSETQYF; len: 15; abundance: NA; v_gene: TRBV7-3; j_gene: TRBJ2-5; d_gene: NA
CDR3nt: TGCGCCAGCAGAGGAGGCGGGACAACGAACACTGAAGCTTTCTTT; CDR3aa: CASRGGGTTNTEAFF; len: 15; abundance: NA; v_gene: TRBV5-1; j_gene: TRBJ1-1; d_gene: NA
CDR3nt: TGTGCCAGCAGCCTAGGGAGCTCCTACGAGCAGTACTTC; CDR3aa: CASSLGSSYEQYF; len: 13; abundance: NA; v_gene: TRBV13; j_gene: TRBJ2-7; d_gene: NA
CDR3nt: TGTGCCAGCAGCCCTAGCGGGGGTGAGACCCAGTACTTC; CDR3aa: CASSPSGGETQYF; len: 13; abundance: NA; v_gene: TRBV6-1; j_gene: TRBJ2-5; d_gene: TRBD2
CDR3nt: TGTGCCAGCAGCTTATTTTCAGTCCGCGACGAGCAGTACTTC; CDR3aa: CASSLFSVRDEQYF; len: 14; abundance: NA; v_gene: TRBV7-6; j_gene: TRBJ2-7; d_gene: NA
CDR3nt: TGTGCCAGCAGCCTGACTAGCGGGGCCTACGAGCAGTACTTC; CDR3aa: CASSLTSGAYEQYF; len: 14; abundance: NA; v_gene: TRBV11-1; j_gene: TRBJ2-7; d_gene: TRBD2
CDR3nt: TGTGCCAGCACCCCTAGACGGGGACAGGGGAGCACTGAAGCTTTCTTT; CDR3aa: CASTPRRGQGSTEAFF; len: 16; abundance: NA; v_gene: TRBV19; j_gene: TRBJ1-1; d_gene: TRBD1
CDR3nt: TGTGCCAGCAGCTCTACTTCTAACTATGGCTACACCTTC; CDR3aa: CASSSTSNYGYTF; len: 13; abundance: NA; v_gene: TRBV7-9; j_gene: TRBJ1-2; d_gene: NA
CDR3nt: TGTGCCAGCAGTTACTCGGGGGGCTCTGGAAACACCATATATTTT; CDR3aa: CASSYSGGSGNTIYF; len: 15; abundance: NA; v_gene: TRBV6-5; j_gene: TRBJ1-3; d_gene: NA
CDR3nt: TGTGCCAGCGGGGGACAGGGGCCCCCAAGGGGTCAGCCCCAGCATTTT; CDR3aa: CASGGQGPPRGQPQHF; len: 16; abundance: NA; v_gene: TRBV2; j_gene: TRBJ1-5; d_gene: TRBD1
CDR3nt: TGTGCCAGCAGCCATGGAACAGGGGCTAATCAGCCCCAGCATTTT; CDR3aa: CASSHGTGANQPQHF; len: 15; abundance: NA; v_gene: TRBV11-1; j_gene: TRBJ1-5; d_gene: TRBD1
CDR3nt: TGTGCCAGCAGCCCCCGGGGACAGGGGAACACTGAAGCTTTCTTT; CDR3aa: CASSPRGQGNTEAFF; len: 15; abundance: NA; v_gene: TRBV9; j_gene: TRBJ1-1; d_gene: TRBD1
CDR3nt: TGTGCCAGTACGCAGGGGGGGATCGAAGCTTTCTTT; CDR3aa: CASTQGGIEAFF; len: 12; abundance: NA; v_gene: TRBV19; j_gene: TRBJ1-1; d_gene: TRBD1
CDR3nt: TGTGCCAGCAGCTTGACTAGCGGGGGAGGAGATACGCAGTATTTT; CDR3aa: CASSLTSGGGDTQYF; len: 15; abundance: NA; v_gene: TRBV7-3; j_gene: TRBJ2-3; d_gene: TRBD2